These T cell receptor beta chains were read from a single sample in a study of shared clonotypes between healthy human individuals. Method: immunoSEQ multiplex PCR; TCRdb's copy keeps in-frame clones and lacks some. The profile shows around 1.6 million clones, around 98% of them singletons. The sequenced sample consisted of naive CD4+ T cells sorted from blood. Source of these receptors: a man aged 25 to 40 in good health. Each CDR3 is given with its conserved first and last residue. A D gene is named only where the DNA matches it firmly. A clone size is listed for some rows: how often the clone was seen (once, few, many), or a class if it is expanded.

-,TRBV21-1,-,TRBJ2-1,CASSIAGGSHEQFF,TGTGCCAGCAGCATAGCGGGAGGGTCCCATGAGCAGTTCTTC
-,TRBV5-6,-,TRBJ1-1,CASSPLKGRRTEAFF,TGTGCCAGCAGCCCCTTGAAAGGGCGTCGGACTGAAGCTTTCTTT
-,TRBV5-1,TRBD2,TRBJ2-1,CASSRGEPHNEQFF,TGCGCCAGCAGCCGGGGGGAACCCCACAATGAGCAGTTCTTC
-,TRBV2,-,TRBJ2-1,CASARLNSYNEQFF,TGTGCCAGCGCCAGACTAAACTCCTACAATGAGCAGTTCTTC
-,TRBV27,-,TRBJ2-7,CASSYSRTVSSYEQYF,TGTGCCAGCAGTTATTCACGGACTGTCAGCTCCTACGAGCAGTACTTC
-,TRBV27,TRBD1,TRBJ2-2,CASSLHRGLNTGELFF,TGTGCCAGCAGTTTACACAGGGGGCTGAACACCGGGGAGCTGTTTTTT
-,TRBV5-1,-,TRBJ2-7,CASSLSAYEQYF,TGCGCCAGCAGCTTGAGTGCCTACGAGCAGTACTTC
-,TRBV28,-,TRBJ2-1,CASSLQGGKNEQFF,TGTGCCAGCAGTTTACAAGGCGGGAAGAATGAGCAGTTCTTC
-,TRBV7-9,-,TRBJ2-7,CASSRTGENGDEQYF,TGTGCCAGCAGCCGCACCGGTGAGAACGGAGACGAGCAGTACTTC
-,TRBV4-3,-,TRBJ1-5,CASSQDPVRNQPQHF,TGCGCCAGCAGCCAAGATCCTGTCCGTAATCAGCCCCAGCATTTT
-,TRBV20-1,-,TRBJ2-1,CSATGAGEQFF,TGCAGTGCTACGGGGGCAGGGGAGCAGTTCTTC
-,TRBV2,-,TRBJ2-1,CASSKDIFTSRRGTNEQFF,TGTGCCAGCAGTAAAGATATTTTTACGAGTCGAAGAGGGACAAATGAGCAGTTCTTC
-,TRBV18,TRBD2,TRBJ2-2,CASSPVAGVAGELFF,TGTGCCAGCTCACCAGTAGCGGGAGTCGCCGGGGAGCTGTTTTTT
-,TRBV29-1,-,TRBJ1-2,CSVEGQDGYTF,TGCAGCGTTGAGGGGCAGGATGGCTACACCTTC
-,TRBV25-1,-,TRBJ2-1,CASSEYGLANYNEQFF,TGTGCCAGCAGTGAATATGGGCTAGCGAATTACAATGAGCAGTTCTTC
-,TRBV7-9,-,TRBJ2-1,CASSLKGLPNEQFF,TGTGCCAGCAGCCTCAAAGGCCTACCCAATGAGCAGTTCTTC
-,TRBV19,-,TRBJ2-2,CASSIPAWRELFF,TGTGCCAGTAGTATCCCAGCCTGGAGGGAGCTGTTTTTT
-,TRBV11-2,-,TRBJ2-7,CATRAGGGIASEQYF,TGTGCCACCAGGGCCGGTGGAGGGATTGCTTCCGAGCAGTACTTC
-,TRBV27,-,TRBJ2-7,CASSFGTLYEQYF,TGTGCCAGCAGTTTTGGGACACTCTACGAGCAGTACTTC
-,TRBV5-1,TRBD2,TRBJ2-7,CASSLGTSESSYEQYF,TGCGCCAGCAGCTTGGGGACTAGCGAAAGCTCCTACGAGCAGTACTTC
-,TRBV7-8,-,TRBJ2-1,CASSLGGGNNEQFF,TGTGCCAGCAGCTTAGGGGGGGGCAACAATGAGCAGTTCTTC
-,TRBV28,-,TRBJ1-2,CASSFRGADYGYTF,TGTGCCAGCAGTTTCCGGGGGGCAGACTATGGCTACACCTTC
-,TRBV10-2,TRBD2,TRBJ2-7,CASHPGLSYEQYF,TGCGCCAGCCATCCGGGACTATCCTACGAGCAGTACTTC
-,TRBV9,TRBD1,TRBJ2-3,CASSVLRDSSTDTQYF,TGTGCCAGCAGCGTATTACGGGACAGTAGTACAGATACGCAGTATTTT
once,TRBV10-2,TRBD2,TRBJ2-2,CASSEWGGTNTGELFF,TGCGCCAGCAGTGAGTGGGGGGGGACGAACACCGGGGAGCTGTTTTTT
-,TRBV14,-,TRBJ2-3,CASSQSGKRSTDTQYF,TGTGCCAGCAGCCAATCGGGAAAACGCAGCACAGATACGCAGTATTTT
-,TRBV18,-,TRBJ1-2,CASSPILESYSYGYTF,TGTGCCAGCTCACCTATCTTGGAAAGCTATAGCTATGGCTACACCTTC
-,TRBV18,-,TRBJ2-7,CASSPTADTYEQYF,TGTGCCAGCTCACCAACAGCCGACACCTACGAGCAGTACTTC
-,TRBV27,-,TRBJ2-5,CASSLIARKRGRETQYF,TGTGCCAGCAGTTTAATTGCTAGGAAGCGCGGGCGAGAGACCCAGTACTTC
-,TRBV2,-,TRBJ2-2,CASSAGLGTGELFF,TGTGCCAGCAGTGCCGGGTTGGGCACCGGGGAGCTGTTTTTT
-,TRBV7-2,TRBD1,TRBJ2-1,CASSWKTGTSYNEQFF,TGTGCCAGCAGCTGGAAGACAGGGACATCCTACAATGAGCAGTTCTTC
once,TRBV19,-,TRBJ2-1,CASSTVYEQFF,TGTGCCAGTAGTACCGTCTATGAGCAGTTCTTC
-,TRBV7-2,TRBD1,TRBJ2-7,CASSLGQGFSYEQYF,TGTGCCAGCAGCTTAGGACAGGGCTTCTCCTACGAGCAGTACTTC
-,TRBV7-3,-,TRBJ2-2,CASTSGLSNTGELFF,TGTGCCAGCACCTCGGGACTTTCGAACACCGGGGAGCTGTTTTTT
-,TRBV7-2,-,TRBJ1-2,CASSLEPGRITNYGYTF,TGTGCCAGCAGCTTAGAACCGGGACGTATAACTAACTATGGCTACACCTTC
-,TRBV5-1,-,TRBJ1-5,CASSLEGGSNQPQHF,TGCGCCAGCAGCTTAGAGGGGGGGAGCAATCAGCCCCAGCATTTT
-,TRBV7-2,TRBD1,TRBJ2-5,CASSLGRAQGQYEYF,TGTGCCAGCAGCTTAGGACGGGCACAGGGACAGTACGAGTACTTC
-,TRBV28,-,TRBJ1-3,CASSPPTGNTIYF,TGTGCCAGCAGTCCTCCGACTGGAAACACCATATATTTT
-,TRBV4-1,TRBD1,TRBJ1-4,CASSQTGQNEKLFF,TGCGCCAGCAGCCAGACAGGGCAAAATGAAAAACTGTTTTTT
-,TRBV2,-,TRBJ2-7,CASSDRTLSYEQYF,TGTGCCAGCAGTGACAGAACCCTTTCCTACGAGCAGTACTTC
-,TRBV7-2,-,TRBJ1-5,CASSARLGATNQPQHF,TGTGCCAGCAGCGCTAGGCTGGGGGCGACCAATCAGCCCCAGCATTTT
-,TRBV5-8,-,TRBJ1-1,CASSLRGPTEAFF,TGTGCCAGCAGCTTGAGGGGACCCACTGAAGCTTTCTTT
-,TRBV6-1,-,TRBJ2-5,CASSEIRESQYF,TGTGCCAGCAGTGAAATCCGGGAATCCCAGTACTTC
once,TRBV7-9,TRBD1,TRBJ1-3,CASSLFGTAGNTIYF,TGTGCCAGCAGCTTATTCGGGACAGCGGGAAACACCATATATTTT
-,TRBV29-1,-,TRBJ1-1,CSARVGTEAFF,TGCAGCGCCCGGGTTGGGACTGAAGCTTTCTTT
-,TRBV19,-,TRBJ2-7,CASSIGRGTYEQYF,TGTGCCAGTAGTATAGGTCGGGGAACCTACGAGCAGTACTTC
-,TRBV18,-,TRBJ2-7,CASSPTIYEQYF,TGTGCCAGCTCACCAACCATCTACGAGCAGTACTTC
-,TRBV19,-,TRBJ2-2,CASSKSPGSNTGELFF,TGTGCCAGTAGTAAGTCTCCCGGATCGAACACCGGGGAGCTGTTTTTT